The 12 T cell receptor beta chains in this list originate from one sample, sequenced in a study of blood T cell repertoires in COVID-19 (dated by TCRdb to 2019 to 2021). Library generation was performed with the immunoSEQ multiplex PCR assay. TCRdb re-hosts the immuneACCESS table, in-frame sequences only. Its copies lack some clones; in the studies checked, an unresolved V gene accounts for under half of them, and the cause for the rest is not known. The sample table shows fewer than 400,000 clones, and 85% are seen once. The ten largest clones add up to 1.5% to 2% of the sample. Sequenced: PBMCs or T cells enriched from blood (not recorded which). The receptors stem from a woman aged 25 to 39 who had been exposed to COVID-19.

This chain connects TRBV7-2 to TRBJ1-1; D ambiguous. V was pared by 0 bases and J by 2 bases, with 10 bases between. CDR3 size: 15 residues. Germline values: CDR1 SGHTA, CDR2 FQGNSA. The CDR3 reads CASSLALGGNTEAFF. CDR3 DNA: TGTGCCAGCAGCTTAGCACTGGGAGGCAACACTGAAGCTTTCTTT.

Comments on this clone: Distinct nucleotide sequences in the sample also encode this CDR3. CDR3 in amino acids: CASSPVNQPQHF. DNA for the CDR3: TGTGCCAGCAGTCCGGTTAATCAGCCCCAGCATTTT. The chain couples TRBV27 to TRBJ1-5; D not resolved. The germline gives CDR1 MNHEY, CDR2 SMNVEV (reference sequence). The V end was cut by 5 bases, the J end by 4 bases, with 6 bases between. The CDR3 consists of 12 residues.

The chain is built from TRBV9 and TRBJ2-6; TRBD2 might be the D (6 bases). Germline V gives CDR1 SGDLS, CDR2 YYNGEE. The CDR3 sequence is 16 residues long. Trimming cost V 0 bases and J 4 bases, with 11 bases left between them. CDR3 loop: CASSVVGGIGANVLTF. Written as DNA, the CDR3 is TGTGCCAGCAGCGTAGTAGGCGGGATCGGGGCCAACGTCCTGACTTTC.

The chain is built from TRBV7-2 and TRBJ1-1, with a weak D call TRBD1 (5 bases). The germline V and J ends were trimmed by 3 bases and 0 bases, with 14 bases remaining between them. The CDR3 runs to 16 residues. Germline-derived CDR1 and CDR2 are SGHTA and FQGNSA. In nucleotides, the CDR3 is TGTGCCAGCAGCTTGGGACGGGGGATCATGAACACTGAAGCTTTCTTT. As protein: CASSLGRGIMNTEAFF.

This clone was seen repeatedly, ten times or more. The V call is TRBV9, the J call TRBJ2-3, with unresolved D. The germline V gene encodes CDR1 SGDLS and CDR2 YYNGEE. V dropped 3 bases and J dropped 0 bases, with 8 bases sitting between them. The CDR3 is 14 residues long. CDR3 nucleotide sequence: TGTGCCAGCAGCGCGGTGACTAGCACAGATACGCAGTATTTT. The encoded protein is CASSAVTSTDTQYF.

This sequence joins TRBV5-1 and TRBJ1-2; D is ambiguous. The CDR3 covers 14 residues. The germline V and J ends were trimmed by 4 bases and 4 bases, with 14 bases remaining between them. Germline loops: CDR1 SGHRS, CDR2 YFSETQ. CDR3 DNA: TGCGCCAGCAGCCTGGGCGGAACTGTCTATGGCTACACCTTC. Amino acid sequence: CASSLGGTVYGYTF. Full variable domain (rest looked up from reference TRBV5-1 and TRBJ1-2): KAGVTQTPRYLIKTRGQQVTLSCSPISGHRSVSWYQQTPGQGLQFLFEYFSETQRNKGNFPGRFSGRQFSNSRSEMNVSTLELGDSALYLCASSLGGTVYGYTFGSGTRLTVV.

This rearrangement joins TRBV2 to TRBJ1-4; tentatively, D is TRBD1 (5 bases). The CDR3 consists of 17 residues. From germline, CDR1 is SNHLY and CDR2 FYNNEI. Trimming took 7 bases from V and 1 from J, leaving 19 bases between them. Here the CDR3 reads CASIEAGPEQTNEKLFF. The DNA of the CDR3 is TGTGCCAGCATAGAGGCAGGGCCCGAGCAAACTAATGAAAAACTGTTTTTT.

The rearrangement links TRBV7-2 to TRBJ2-7; D unclear. CDR1 is SGHTA and CDR2 is FQGNSA in the germline V gene. The CDR3 sequence is 14 residues long. The germline V and J ends were trimmed by 3 bases and 2 bases, with 11 bases remaining between them. DNA of the CDR3: TGTGCCAGCAGCTTTTTCATGCCGGCCTACGAGCAGTACTTC. Residues: CASSFFMPAYEQYF.

The chain combines TRBV5-4 with TRBJ1-2; D is perhaps TRBD1 (6 bases). V lost 1 base to trimming and J lost 8 bases, with 15 bases between them. The CDR3 runs 14 residues. From germline, CDR1 is SGHNT and CDR2 YYREEE (reference sequence). The chain's CDR3 is CASSLRVGADGYTF. CDR3 nucleotide sequence: TGTGCCAGCAGCTTGAGAGTGGGGGCTGACGGCTACACCTTC. Full variable domain (remainder filled in from reference TRBV5-4 and TRBJ1-2): ETGVTQSPTHLIKTRGQQVTLRCSSQSGHNTVSWYQQALGQGPQFIFQYYREEENGRGNFPPRFSGLQFPNYSSELNVNALELDDSALYLCASSLRVGADGYTFGSGTRLTVV.

The rearrangement uses TRBV4-2 and TRBJ1-5; D call uncertain. V lost 3 bases to trimming and J lost 4 bases, with 13 bases between them. Germline values: CDR1 LGHNA, CDR2 YNFKEQ. The CDR3 is 15 amino acids. CDR3: CASSQDGIVNQPQHF. In DNA form, the CDR3 reads TGTGCCAGCAGCCAGGACGGGATAGTGAATCAGCCCCAGCATTTT.

V gene TRBV4-1 combines with J gene TRBJ1-5, with D possibly being TRBD1 (5 bases). Trimming took 2 bases from V and 4 from J, leaving 15 bases between them. Germline V gene lookup returns CDR1 MGHRA and CDR2 YSYEKL. The CDR3 is 16 amino acids. CDR3 sequence: CASSQIGRALNQPQHF. The CDR3 bases are TGCGCCAGCAGCCAAATCGGCAGGGCCCTTAATCAGCCCCAGCATTTT.

This sequence joins TRBV6-1 and TRBJ2-1; D gene ambiguous. CDR1 MNHNS and CDR2 SASEGT come from the germline V gene. The CDR3 sequence is 19 residues long. V lost 1 base and J lost 3, with 22 bases in between. The CDR3 loop is CASSEVLEKIHPHYNEQFF. CDR3 in DNA: TGTGCCAGCAGTGAAGTTTTGGAGAAAATCCATCCCCACTACAATGAGCAGTTCTTC.